The source of this TCR beta chain is a study of T cells in Graves' hyperthyroidism and ophthalmopathy. Study-wide points: Clonotypes that were expanded in thyroid above 0.001 mostly appeared in blood too.

The table lists this clonotype with many counts. Its antigen is currently unknown. Cells are PBMCs isolated from roughly 10 ml of fresh blood. TCR beta CDR3 region amplification was performed from RNA transcripts. TCR CDR3 regions were first amplified by RT-PCR with HTBI primers. TCRdb recomputed calls from the multiplex PCR reads with MiXCR, one row per CDR3 protein. The sample has about 300,000 distinct CDR3 sequences; 15% to 20% are singletons. Germline loops: CDR1 DFQATT, CDR2 SNEGSKA (reference sequence). The CDR3 runs 15 residues. V lost 4 bases, J lost 0 bases, and 14 bases lay in between. Input material: blood. The chain recombines TRBV20-1 with TRBJ2-3; possibly TRBD1 for D (6 bases). The receptor's source is a man in his forties or fifties with Graves' ophthalmopathy. For the CDR3, the DNA is TGCAGTGCTACTCCAGTACAGGGCAGCACAGATACGCAGTATTTT. It codes for CSATPVQGSTDTQYF.